The 28 T cell receptor beta chains listed next were all sequenced from one sample in a study of CD8 T cells in Susac syndrome. Reverse transcription of about 0.45 to 1 ug RNA used random hexamers. MiXCR, run by TCRdb on the immunoSEQ multiplex PCR reads, gives a single entry per CDR3 protein. The table includes a few hundred thousand distinct CDR3 sequences, about 91% detected once. The sequenced sample consisted of CD4+ T cells from PBMCs. These receptors all come from a human donor with multiple sclerosis.

This clonotype was observed a single time. The chain couples TRBV5-1 to TRBJ1-1, with D hard to call. The CDR3 sequence is 17 residues long. Germline V gene lookup returns CDR1 SGHRS and CDR2 YFSETQ. Trimming cost V 0 bases and J 1 base, with 16 bases left between them. CDR3 DNA: TGCGCCAGCAGCTTGGCCGACTGGGGAGAGGCGAACACTGAAGCTTTCTTT. Encoded protein: CASSLADWGEANTEAFF.

The chain's CDR3 is CASSEFLGRDTQYF. DNA for the CDR3: TGTGCCAGCAGTGAATTCCTCGGAAGGGATACGCAGTATTTT. The gene calls are TRBV25-1 and TRBJ2-3, with D uncertain. The V and J ends lost 1 base and 6 bases respectively, with 11 bases between them. This CDR3 contains 14 residues. Germline-derived CDR1 and CDR2 are MGHDK and SYGVNS.

V gene TRBV11-2 combines with J gene TRBJ1-1; a possible D gene is TRBD1 (5 bases). CDR1 is SGHAT, CDR2 FQNNGV, per germline. V was cut by 1 base and J by 4 bases, with 13 bases left in between. The CDR3 loop spans 15 amino acids. The CDR3 sequence: CASSLGPGIPTEAFF. Here the CDR3 DNA reads TGTGCCAGCAGCTTAGGACCAGGGATACCCACTGAAGCTTTCTTT.

The J gene is TRBJ1-1, the V gene TRBV5-1; weak D call: TRBD1 (5 bases). The germline gives CDR1 SGHRS, CDR2 YFSETQ. V dropped 0 bases and J dropped 4 bases, with 16 bases sitting between them. There are 16 residues in the CDR3. The CDR3 nucleotides are TGCGCCAGCAGCTTGGGAGGTCAGGGAGGGACCACTGAAGCTTTCTTT. The encoded protein is CASSLGGQGGTTEAFF.

The chain employs TRBV12-5 and TRBJ2-1; 9 nucleotides agree with TRBD2. Germline V gene data show CDR1 as LGHNT and CDR2 as FRNRAP. The length of the CDR3 is 17 residues. The ends lost 3 bases at V and 4 bases at J; junction bases unmatched: 10. The CDR3 region is CASGLAPAGGHYNEQFF. The CDR3 nucleotides are TGTGCTAGTGGTTTAGCTCCAGCGGGGGGACATTACAATGAGCAGTTCTTC.

This clonotype has only one observation. The DNA of the CDR3 is TGTGCCAGCAGCTTAACGGGGGTCACAGATACGCAGTATTTT. Amino acids: CASSLTGVTDTQYF. This chain links TRBV13 with TRBJ2-3, with D perhaps matching TRBD2 (6 bases). The V and J ends lost 2 bases and 2 bases respectively, with 8 bases between them. Germline CDR1 is PRHDT and CDR2 is FYEKMQ (reference sequence). There are 14 residues in the CDR3.

This chain connects TRBV7-2 to TRBJ2-2; D is possibly TRBD2 (7 bases). Trimming removed 7 bases at V and 6 bases at J, with 15 bases between. The CDR3 has 14 residues. Looked up from germline, CDR1 is SGHTA and CDR2 is FQGNSA. The CDR3 nucleotides read TGTGCCAGCAAGGAGGGGGGGGTGGCCGGGGAGCTGTTTTTT. Encoded protein: CASKEGGVAGELFF.

V and J are TRBV6-6 and TRBJ2-3; weak D call: TRBD1 (5 bases). Germline V lookup: CDR1 MNHNY, CDR2 SVGAGI (reference sequence). CDR3 length equals 15 residues. Trimming shortened V by 7 bases and J by 3 bases, and 17 bases separated the two germline ends. The CDR3 reads CASTHSRSGTDTQYF. The CDR3 bases are TGTGCCAGCACCCACAGCCGCTCAGGGACAGATACGCAGTATTTT.

This chain uses TRBV5-6 with TRBJ2-5; D remains unclear. This CDR3 spans 13 amino acids. The V and J ends lost 3 bases and 4 bases respectively, with 10 bases between them. CDR1 and CDR2 from the germline V gene are SGHDT and YYEEEE. The CDR3 bases are TGTGCCAGCAGCTCTTTGACGGGAGAGACCCAGTACTTC. This sequence encodes CASSSLTGETQYF.

The chain uses TRBV29-1 and TRBJ2-3, with a weak D call TRBD2 (5 bases). The CDR3 extends over 14 amino acids. The V gene lost 4 bases and the J gene lost 8 bases, with 19 bases spanning the gap. Per germline, CDR1 SQVTM and CDR2 ANQGSEA. The chain's CDR3 is CSVVPDPESGTQYF. CDR3 in DNA: TGCAGCGTTGTCCCCGACCCGGAGAGCGGTACGCAGTATTTT.

The chain recombines TRBV6-1 with TRBJ1-5; D is undetermined. Per the germline V gene, CDR1 is MNHNS and CDR2 is SASEGT. V gave up 5 bases and J gave up 14 bases, with 16 bases separating them. The CDR3 is 12 residues long. CDR3 protein: CASSTNFGEEHF. The CDR3 DNA reads as TGTGCCAGCAGTACGAACTTCGGGGAGGAGCATTTT.

The chain links TRBV6-5 to TRBJ2-1; TRBD1 matches at 8 bases. V lost 4 bases and J lost 5; bases outside the gene matches: 7. Germline CDR1 and CDR2: MNHEY and SVGAGI. There are 15 residues in the CDR3. The CDR3 here is CASSLGQGIHNEQFF. The DNA of the CDR3 is TGTGCCAGCAGTTTAGGACAGGGAATACACAATGAGCAGTTCTTC.

This rearrangement joins TRBV18 to TRBJ2-3; weak D call: TRBD2 (6 bases). The CDR3 is made up of 11 amino acids. Germline V CDR1 and CDR2: KGHSH, LQKENI. V was trimmed by 3 bases and J by 13 bases, leaving 11 bases between them. DNA of the CDR3: TGTGCCAGCTCACCTGGGACTGCGGAGTATTTT. Protein product: CASSPGTAEYF.

The V call is TRBV5-4, the J call TRBJ2-5; weak D call: TRBD2 (6 bases). V lost 0 bases, J lost 2 bases, and 11 bases lay in between. Germline values: CDR1 SGHNT, CDR2 YYREEE (reference sequence). This CDR3 is built from 15 residues. CDR3 in DNA: TGTGCCAGCAGCTTGGACGCGGGGACTCAAGAGACCCAGTACTTC. Its translation: CASSLDAGTQETQYF.

The chain links TRBV7-3 to TRBJ2-1; TRBD2 aligns across 13 bases. The germline V gene encodes CDR1 SGHTA and CDR2 FQGTGA. This CDR3 region has 15 residues. After removal of 5 bases from V and 7 bases from J, the junction contained 5 bases not matched to a gene. The CDR3 nucleotides read TGTGCCAGCAGCCCGGGACTAGCGGGACGGAATGAGCAGTTCTTC. Protein sequence: CASSPGLAGRNEQFF.

The J gene is TRBJ2-3, the V gene TRBV11-2, with TRBD2 as a possible D gene (7 bases). Germline lookup yields CDR1 SGHAT and CDR2 FQNNGV. V was trimmed by 5 bases and J by 2 bases, leaving 14 bases between them. The CDR3 spans 15 residues. The CDR3 loop is CASSPRGADTDTQYF. CDR3 coding DNA: TGTGCCAGCAGCCCACGGGGGGCCGACACAGATACGCAGTATTTT.

The CDR3 bases are TGTGCCTGGAGGTTAAAGTACAGGGTCAGGTACGAGCAGTACTTC. This encodes CAWRLKYRVRYEQYF. The rearrangement joins TRBV30 to TRBJ2-7, with TRBD1 as a possible D gene (6 bases). Trimming took 3 bases from V and 4 from J, leaving 19 bases between them. Germline CDR1 is GTSNPN and CDR2 is SVGIG (reference sequence). This CDR3 contains 15 residues.

The V gene is TRBV2, the J gene TRBJ2-5; TRBD2 matches 9 bases. CDR1 and CDR2 (germline): SNHLY, FYNNEI. The V gene end was trimmed by 4 bases and the J gene end by 5 bases; junction bases not matched to a gene: 5. This CDR3 is 14 amino acids long. CDR3 DNA sequence: TGTGCCAGCAGTGGACTAGCGGAGTGGGAGACCCAGTACTTC. Protein sequence: CASSGLAEWETQYF.

The chain combines TRBV20-1 with TRBJ1-3; D is perhaps TRBD1 (6 bases). This CDR3 is built from 15 residues. The germline V and J ends were trimmed by 6 bases and 0 bases, with 15 bases remaining between them. Germline V lookup: CDR1 DFQATT, CDR2 SNEGSKA (reference sequence). In DNA form, the CDR3 reads TGCAGTGCCCTCCTTGGGACATCCTCTGGAAACACCATATATTTT. This codes for CSALLGTSSGNTIYF.

DNA of the CDR3: TGTGCCAGCGCAAAGGCAGGGGGGAATCAGCCCCAGCATTTT. As protein: CASAKAGGNQPQHF. The chain combines TRBV27 with TRBJ1-5; TRBD1 agrees at 7 bases. Germline loops: CDR1 MNHEY, CDR2 SMNVEV (reference sequence). V lost 8 bases to trimming and J lost 4 bases; unmatched junction nucleotides: 8. CDR3 length equals 14 residues.

The chain carries TRBV2 and TRBJ2-7; TRBD1 matches 7 bases. In germline, CDR1 is SNHLY, CDR2 FYNNEI. J was trimmed by 7 bases and V by 5 bases; bases with no gene match: 8. The CDR3 runs to 13 residues. Here the CDR3 DNA reads TGTGCCAGCAGTTCGACAGGGCAATTGGAGCAGTACTTC. Residues: CASSSTGQLEQYF.

The V gene is TRBV27, the J gene TRBJ2-1; D unclear. CDR3 size: 15 residues. The V gene's germline CDR1 is MNHEY and CDR2 SMNVEV (reference sequence). The V end lost 5 bases, the J end lost 12 bases, and 23 bases lay between the germline ends. CDR3 loop: CASSPTITVRRGQFF. CDR3 nucleotide sequence: TGTGCCAGCAGTCCAACTATAACTGTCCGACGAGGGCAGTTCTTC.

Worth noting for this clonotype: At one end the junction does not follow the germline gene, possibly because of a read error. The genes are TRBV12-3 or TRBV12-4 and TRBJ2-7; the D is unclear. This CDR3 comprises 13 residues. CDR3: CASRPWRSHEQYF. The CDR3 DNA is TGTGCCAGCAGGCCATGGCGCTCCCACGAGCAGTACTTC.

Here the CDR3 reads CASSLGGPSLTGELFF. The CDR3, as DNA: TGTGCCAGCAGCTTAGGGGGTCCAAGTCTCACCGGGGAGCTGTTTTTT. The chain combines TRBV11-2 with TRBJ2-2, with D unclear. Germline CDR1 is SGHAT and CDR2 is FQNNGV. Trimming pared 1 base from V and 4 bases from J, leaving 13 bases between. CDR3 length: 16 amino acids.

The V call is TRBV29-1, the J call TRBJ2-1; no reliable D call. Germline V lookup: CDR1 SQVTM, CDR2 ANQGSEA. The CDR3 is made up of 15 amino acids. V shed 4 bases and J shed 4 bases, with 17 bases lying between them. The CDR3: CSVVGILGQYNEQFF. The CDR3 nucleotides are TGCAGCGTTGTTGGAATTTTGGGTCAGTACAATGAGCAGTTCTTC.

V is TRBV15 and J is TRBJ2-2; D unresolved. The CDR3 runs 15 residues. Trimming removed 0 bases from V and 4 bases from J, with 9 bases in between. Germline-derived CDR1 and CDR2 are LNHNV and YYDKDF (reference sequence). CDR3 in DNA: TGTGCCACCAGCAGAGAGAGAGCCAGCACCGGGGAGCTGTTTTTT. Translating gives CATSRERASTGELFF.

This chain links TRBV20-1 with TRBJ2-5, with TRBD2 matching over 8 bases. CDR3 size: 16 residues. The ends lost 7 bases at V and 7 bases at J; junction bases unmatched: 20. Germline V gene data show CDR1 as DFQATT and CDR2 as SNEGSKA (reference sequence). CDR3 in DNA: TGCAGTGGGTTGGGACTAGGCTCCAAAGATGGGAGGACCCAGTACTTC. Encoded protein: CSGLGLGSKDGRTQYF.

A note on this clonotype: As the CDR3 is not closed by the conserved phenylalanine or tryptophan, this likely results from a read error. The chain carries TRBV12-3 or TRBV12-4 and TRBJ2-7; 9 nucleotides agree with TRBD1. The CDR3 has 12 residues. With V trimmed by 3 bases and J by 7 bases, 1 base remained unmatched. For the CDR3, the DNA is TGTGCCAGCAGTTTGACAGGGGGGGAGCAGTACTCC. This codes for CASSLTGGEQYS.